This TCR beta chain derives from a study of identical twins. Germline CDR1 and CDR2: MGHRA and YSYEKL. The CDR3 spans 16 residues. The ends lost 1 base at V and 6 bases at J; junction bases unmatched: 11. This clonotype was seen repeatedly, ten times or more. From the 5' RACE reads, TCRdb called clonotypes with MiXCR, one entry per CDR3 protein. This table has around 340,000 distinct CDR3 sequences, roughly 10% appearing once. This clonotype was sampled from a woman aged 45-65 years in good health. Material for sequencing was naive T cells sorted from blood. The chain employs TRBV4-1 and TRBJ1-1; 7 nucleotides line up with TRBD1. The CDR3 protein is CASSQVPGQAGAEAFF. The CDR3, as DNA: TGCGCCAGCAGCCAAGTCCCAGGACAGGCGGGGGCTGAAGCTTTCTTT.